This T cell receptor beta chain was identified during a study of cytomegalovirus exposure and HLA in healthy donors. PCR involved 60 Vbeta and 13 Jbeta primers. As processed by the authors: Later, 65 million to 85 million unique TCR beta chains were counted in an analysis, and approximately 10 million of them were shared. The table came from immunoSEQ multiplex PCR; TCRdb's copy has only in-frame clones and leaves some out. V and J calls and clone size are copied from that table; D and trimming were computed from the DNA. The table has 200,000 or so clones, around 83% seen once. Germline V gene lookup returns CDR1 SGHTA and CDR2 FQGNSA. V was cut by 6 bases and J by 5 bases, with 19 bases left in between. The CDR3 sequence is 15 residues long.

This receptor was identified in a woman aged 45-60 years in good health and CMV-seropositive. Input material: PBMCs. The genes are TRBV7-2 and TRBJ2-5; weak D call: TRBD2 (6 bases). This chain's CDR3 is CASRLDGRGGETQYF. DNA for the CDR3: TGTGCCAGCAGACTTGATGGGCGGGGCGGGGAGACCCAGTACTTC.